The source of this T cell receptor (beta chain) is a study of cytotoxic CD8 clonotypes in ibrutinib-treated CLL. The CDR3 length is 13 residues. The germline CDR1 and CDR2 sequences are MNHEY and SVGAGI. Unmatched junction bases numbered 5, after V lost 8 bases and J lost 4 bases. Assay used: immunoSEQ multiplex PCR; TCRdb lists only in-frame clones, some missing. The sample holds approximately 100,000 clones, more than 75% seen once. The specimen was PBMCs, collected after 12 months of ibrutinib treatment. The TCR comes from a human donor with chronic lymphocytic leukemia. The V and J genes are TRBV6-5 and TRBJ1-1; 9 nucleotides match TRBD1. The CDR3 sequence is CASGQGFGTEAFF. The CDR3 DNA is TGTGCCAGCGGACAGGGGTTTGGCACTGAAGCTTTCTTT.